The source of this TCR beta chain is a study of TET2 disruption in CD19-targeted CAR T cells (dated by TCRdb to the late 2010s). Broadly, across the study: Sample numbers were set by the original clinical trial design and sample availability, with no additional inclusion criteria. General conclusions and limits of the study: Conclusions about the patient's CAR T cells rested on extensive analysis of a single subject.

The CDR3 sequence holds 14 residues, the cysteine and phenylalanine included. The DNA has 33 bases, all within the CDR3, and is read from base 1. Clipping removes 4 bases from V and 5 bases from J, with 2 as the unmatched junction base count. Looking up the germline V gene yields CDR1 ENHRY and CDR2 SYGVKD. The sample's treatment or condition label is to be understood as: autologous CTL019 cells: CD19 CAR with 4-1BB and CD3 zeta domains. TCR zeta and 4-1BB costimulatory signaling domains were built into the CD19 CAR. Leukapheresis was used to collect T cells from peripheral blood for manufacturing CTL019. The DNeasy Blood and Tissue Kit was used to extract genomic DNA from pre-infusion T cells, peripheral blood, or sorted post-infusion T cells. Remarks on this clone: It has no known antigen specificity. The read comes to an end 3 residues before the CDR3 does, leaving the germline J gene to fill in the end.

Deep sequencing of the TCR beta chain was done using the immunoSEQ assay. The authors' pipeline ran thus. Only productive TCR beta rearrangements went into calculating clonotype frequencies. TCRdb took this table from immuneACCESS and kept in-frame rearrangements with V and J called. Such tables lack part of the clones; where checked against another copy, unresolved V genes explain under half of the gap, and the rest is unexplained. V, J and clone size are those of that table, while D and trimming were read from the DNA. The sample's own table lists 25,000 to 30,000 clones. Roughly 1.8% of the sample is taken by the ten largest.

Recombination linked TRBV10-3 to TRBJ1-5; the junction holds 10 bases that match TRBD1. This material consisted of CD8- CAR+ T cells sorted from cultured blood T cells, taken for CD19 CAR T cell therapy. The cell subset or site label of this sample denotes: CD8-negative CAR-positive T cells from the infusion product. The origin of this receptor is a man aged 70 or older with chronic lymphocytic leukemia. The encoded CDR3 is CAISVGQGDQPQHF. The CDR3 DNA, read in part, is TGTGCCATCAGTGTTGGACAGGGGGATCAGCCC.